These T cell receptor beta chains were read from a single sample in a study of control samples from healthy donors and cancer patients. Profiling relied on immunoSEQ multiplex PCR, and the TCRdb table lists in-frame clones only, not all of them. The table has around 94,000 clones, around 86% seen once. The sample comprised blood. Receptors were obtained from a woman between 45 and 65 years old in good health. Each CDR3 is given with its conserved first and last residue. The D gene is left open where the match is weak. Clone size is shown for a subset of rows, as once, few, many or a class of expanded clone.

D: TRBD1; V: TRBV2; size: .; J: TRBJ2-5; DNA: TGTGCCAGCAGCAGCTGGGACAGGGCTCAAGAGACCCAGTACTTC; CDR3: CASSSWDRAQETQYF
D: TRBD2; V: TRBV29-1; size: .; J: TRBJ2-2; DNA: TGCAGCGTTGCCCCTAGCGGGGGGGCGACGAACACCGGGGAGCTGTTTTTT; CDR3: CSVAPSGGATNTGELFF
D: .; V: TRBV12-3/TRBV12-4; size: .; J: TRBJ1-5; DNA: TGTGCCAGCAGTATCGTCCGGGAACAGCCCCAGCATTTT; CDR3: CASSIVREQPQHF
D: .; V: TRBV19; size: once; J: TRBJ2-2; DNA: TGTGCCAGCCTCCGCGGGTTGAACACCGGGGAGCTGTTTTTT; CDR3: CASLRGLNTGELFF
D: TRBD1; V: TRBV12-5; size: .; J: TRBJ2-7; DNA: TGTGCTAGTGGTTCCTCCGGGACAGGGAACTACGAGCAGTACTTC; CDR3: CASGSSGTGNYEQYF
D: TRBD1; V: TRBV7-2; size: .; J: TRBJ2-3; DNA: TGTGCCAGCAGCTCCTCCACAGGGGGCAGGACAGATACGCAGTATTTT; CDR3: CASSSSTGGRTDTQYF
D: .; V: TRBV5-1; size: .; J: TRBJ2-7; DNA: TGCGCCAGCAGTCCTCCGACTAACTACTACGAGCAGTACTTC; CDR3: CASSPPTNYYEQYF
D: TRBD2; V: TRBV9; size: .; J: TRBJ2-5; DNA: TGTGCCAGCAGCGTAGGAGCGGGAGGGCGGGAGACCCAGTACTTC; CDR3: CASSVGAGGRETQYF
D: .; V: TRBV19; size: .; J: TRBJ2-5; DNA: TGTGCCAGTATGGGGGGGGCTGCCCAAGAGACCCAGTACTTC; CDR3: CASMGGAAQETQYF
D: TRBD1; V: TRBV5-6; size: .; J: TRBJ1-3; DNA: TGTGCCAGCAGCTTGGGTGGCCCAGGGGGAACCGCAGGAAACACCATATATTTT; CDR3: CASSLGGPGGTAGNTIYF
D: TRBD2; V: TRBV7-2; size: .; J: TRBJ2-2; DNA: TGTGCCAGCAGCTTAGAACTAGCGGGGGGCACCCTTTCCCCCGGGGAGCTGTTTTTT; CDR3: CASSLELAGGTLSPGELFF
D: .; V: TRBV11-3; size: .; J: TRBJ1-3; DNA: TGTGCCAGCAGTGCAGGGAGCTCTGGAAACACCATATATTTT; CDR3: CASSAGSSGNTIYF
D: TRBD1; V: TRBV28; size: .; J: TRBJ2-5; DNA: TGTGCCAGCGTCCTGGACAGGGTGAGGGGTTACGAGACCCAGTACTTC; CDR3: CASVLDRVRGYETQYF
D: TRBD1; V: TRBV7-9; size: .; J: TRBJ1-1; DNA: TGTGCCAGCAGCCGGGACAGCAACACTGAAGCTTTCTTT; CDR3: CASSRDSNTEAFF
D: .; V: TRBV28; size: few; J: TRBJ2-5; DNA: TGTGCCAGCAGTGAGGGGGGAGAAGAGACCCAGTACTTC; CDR3: CASSEGGEETQYF
D: .; V: TRBV11-3; size: .; J: TRBJ1-2; DNA: TGTGCCAGCAGCTTAGATGGCCGGGCGCACCTGAACTATGGCTACACCTTC; CDR3: CASSLDGRAHLNYGYTF
D: .; V: TRBV12-3/TRBV12-4; size: .; J: TRBJ1-1; DNA: TGTGCCAGCAGTTCGAAGTATGCTCCGGGTGCTTTCTTT; CDR3: CASSSKYAPGAFF
D: TRBD2; V: TRBV6-2/TRBV6-3; size: .; J: TRBJ2-3; DNA: TGTGCCAGCAGCCCGGGACTAGGCACAGATACGCAGTATTTT; CDR3: CASSPGLGTDTQYF
D: .; V: TRBV28; size: .; J: TRBJ2-7; DNA: TGTGCCAGCAGTTTATTCCGGGAAGATTACGAGCAGTACTTC; CDR3: CASSLFREDYEQYF
D: TRBD1; V: TRBV28; size: once; J: TRBJ1-5; DNA: TGTGCCAGCATAGTACAGGGGGCTAGCAATCAGCCCCAGCATTTT; CDR3: CASIVQGASNQPQHF
D: .; V: TRBV5-1; size: .; J: TRBJ1-6; DNA: TGCGCCAGCAGCCGCCAGGGGAGCTCCTATAATTCACCCCTCCACTTT; CDR3: CASSRQGSSYNSPLHF
D: .; V: TRBV3-1/TRBV3-2; size: .; J: TRBJ1-2; DNA: TGTGCCAGCAGCCAAGGGGCCGGGAACTATGGCTACACCTTC; CDR3: CASSQGAGNYGYTF
D: TRBD1; V: TRBV19; size: .; J: TRBJ1-4; DNA: TGTGCCAGGAGGGGATCGCTGACTAGGACAGGGGGCATTCCAACTAATGAAAAACTGTTTTTT; CDR3: CARRGSLTRTGGIPTNEKLFF
D: TRBD1; V: TRBV19; size: .; J: TRBJ2-5; DNA: TGTGCCAGTAGTATGGGACAGTCCATGGGGGAGACCCAGTACTTC; CDR3: CASSMGQSMGETQYF
D: TRBD2; V: TRBV24-1; size: .; J: TRBJ2-5; DNA: TGTGCCACCAGTGGCGCGGGGGAAGAGACCCAGTACTTC; CDR3: CATSGAGEETQYF
D: .; V: TRBV12-3/TRBV12-4; size: .; J: TRBJ2-1; DNA: TGTGCCAGCAGAAGTAGCGGCTACAATGAGCAGTTCTTC; CDR3: CASRSSGYNEQFF
D: .; V: TRBV4-3; size: .; J: TRBJ2-5; DNA: TGCGCCAGCAGCCAAGATGCGGATAGCCAAGAGACCCAGTACTTC; CDR3: CASSQDADSQETQYF
D: .; V: TRBV28; size: .; J: TRBJ2-7; DNA: TGTGCCAGCAGTTTTAAGGGGGCCTACGAGCAGTACTTC; CDR3: CASSFKGAYEQYF
D: .; V: TRBV15; size: .; J: TRBJ2-2; DNA: TGTGCCACCAGCGGCGGGACCACCGGGGAGCTGTTTTTT; CDR3: CATSGGTTGELFF
D: TRBD2; V: TRBV10-3; size: .; J: TRBJ2-7; DNA: TGTGCCATCAGCGGACTAGCGGGGGTCAGCTCCTACGAGCAGTACTTC; CDR3: CAISGLAGVSSYEQYF
D: .; V: TRBV10-3; size: once; J: TRBJ1-5; DNA: TGTGCCATCAGTGAGTCTCAACAGCCCCAGCATTTT; CDR3: CAISESQQPQHF
D: .; V: TRBV7-2; size: .; J: TRBJ1-3; DNA: TGTGCCAGCAGCTTAGGGTTTGGATTAGGAAACACCATATATTTT; CDR3: CASSLGFGLGNTIYF
D: .; V: TRBV15; size: .; J: TRBJ2-7; DNA: TGTGCCACCAGCAGAGGCCTAGAGCCAACCTACGAGCAGTACTTC; CDR3: CATSRGLEPTYEQYF
D: TRBD1; V: TRBV2; size: few; J: TRBJ2-5; DNA: TGTGCCAGCTTGCGAGGGACAGGGGCATTCCAAGAGACCCAGTACTTC; CDR3: CASLRGTGAFQETQYF
D: .; V: TRBV2; size: few; J: TRBJ1-6; DNA: TGTGCCAGCAGTGTGGTCAGCTCCTATAATTCACCCCTCCACTTT; CDR3: CASSVVSSYNSPLHF
D: TRBD1; V: TRBV7-9; size: .; J: TRBJ2-7; DNA: TGTGCCAGCAGCTCATCTCAGGGGGCGGTCATCGTAGTATACGAGCAGTACTTC; CDR3: CASSSSQGAVIVVYEQYF
D: .; V: TRBV19; size: few; J: TRBJ1-2; DNA: TGTGCCACAGCGGGCTCGGACAGCCTTACCCGAGGGGATGGCTACACCTTC; CDR3: CATAGSDSLTRGDGYTF
D: TRBD1; V: TRBV29-1; size: few; J: TRBJ1-2; DNA: TGCAGCGTCCAGGGGGCAAGCTATGGCTACACCTTC; CDR3: CSVQGASYGYTF
D: .; V: TRBV4-2; size: .; J: TRBJ1-1; DNA: TGTGCCAGCAGCCAAGACGCGAGGGGAGCGCCTGAAGCTTTCTTT; CDR3: CASSQDARGAPEAFF
D: TRBD1; V: TRBV6-2/TRBV6-3; size: .; J: TRBJ1-4; DNA: TGTGCCAGCAGTTACTCGAGGACAGGGGATGAAAAACTGTTTTTT; CDR3: CASSYSRTGDEKLFF
D: TRBD1; V: TRBV6-6; size: .; J: TRBJ2-2; DNA: TGTGCCAGCAGTTACGCAGACAGGGGAGTAGCCGGGGAGCTGTTTTTT; CDR3: CASSYADRGVAGELFF